Sequencing of this T cell receptor (beta chain) was carried out in a study of shared clonotypes between healthy human individuals. Findings and caveats of the study: Between a handful of donors, naive CD4 clonotypes were shared at a level of roughly 5.5%. Unshared clonotypes carried lower generation probabilities than those common to all four donors.

The CD4+ fraction was divided into a CD45RA+ naive subset and a CD45RA-negative memory subset. The authors split each subset's genomic DNA evenly across several immunoSEQ plates. Produced via immunoSEQ multiplex PCR; TCRdb's table is partial and in-frame only. This table has roughly 500,000 clones, about 96% appearing once. CDR1 is SGHNT and CDR2 is YYREEE in the germline V gene (reference sequence). The CDR3 runs to 12 residues. Trimming removed 0 bases at V and 1 base at J, with 1 base between. This clone occurred a few times. Its antigen is not known. Sequencing input: naive CD4+ T cells sorted from blood. Sample subset: CD45RA+ positively selected. The J gene is TRBJ2-5, the V gene TRBV5-4; D gene uncertain. The receptor comes from a woman between 25 and 40 years old in good health. The CDR3 spells CASSLAQETQYF. CDR3 nucleotides: TGTGCCAGCAGCTTGGCCCAAGAGACCCAGTACTTC.